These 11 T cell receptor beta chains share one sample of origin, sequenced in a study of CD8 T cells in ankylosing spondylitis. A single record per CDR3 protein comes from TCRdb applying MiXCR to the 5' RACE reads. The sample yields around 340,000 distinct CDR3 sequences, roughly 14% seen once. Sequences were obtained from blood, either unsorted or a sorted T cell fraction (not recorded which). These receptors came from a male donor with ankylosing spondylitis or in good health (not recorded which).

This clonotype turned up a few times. The CDR3 DNA sequence: TGTGCCAGCAGCTTTGGGGCCCCCTACAATGAGCAGTTCTTC. Its protein is CASSFGAPYNEQFF. This chain uses TRBV11-2 with TRBJ2-1; a weak D match, TRBD1 (5 bases). Germline V lookup: CDR1 SGHAT, CDR2 FQNNGV. The V end was cut by 3 bases, the J end by 2 bases, with 8 bases between. The CDR3 length is 14 residues.

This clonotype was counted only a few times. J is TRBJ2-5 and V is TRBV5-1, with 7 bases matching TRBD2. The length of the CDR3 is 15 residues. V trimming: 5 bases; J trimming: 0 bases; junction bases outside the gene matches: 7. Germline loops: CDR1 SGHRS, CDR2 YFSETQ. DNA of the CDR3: TGCGCCAGCAGTCCAGCGGGGCCGTACCAAGAGACCCAGTACTTC. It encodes CASSPAGPYQETQYF.

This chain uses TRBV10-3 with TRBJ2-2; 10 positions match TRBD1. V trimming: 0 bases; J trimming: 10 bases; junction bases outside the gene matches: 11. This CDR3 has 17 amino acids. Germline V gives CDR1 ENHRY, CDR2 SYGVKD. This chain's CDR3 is CAISESRGQGTTEELFF. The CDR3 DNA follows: TGTGCCATCAGTGAGTCGAGGGGACAGGGGACCACGGAGGAGCTGTTTTTT.

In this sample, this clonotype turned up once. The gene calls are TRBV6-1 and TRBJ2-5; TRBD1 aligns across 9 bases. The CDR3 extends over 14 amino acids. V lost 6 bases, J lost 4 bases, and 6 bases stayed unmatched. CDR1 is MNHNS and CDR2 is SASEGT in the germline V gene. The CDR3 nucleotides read TGTGCCAGCAGCACAGGGGGCAGGGGAGAGACCCAGTACTTC. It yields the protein CASSTGGRGETQYF.

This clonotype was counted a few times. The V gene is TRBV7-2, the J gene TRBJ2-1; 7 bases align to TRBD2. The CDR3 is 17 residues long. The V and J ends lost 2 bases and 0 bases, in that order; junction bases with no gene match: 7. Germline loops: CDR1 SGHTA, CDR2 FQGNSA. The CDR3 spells CASSLSASGSSYNEQFF. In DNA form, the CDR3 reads TGTGCCAGCAGCTTATCAGCTAGCGGCAGCTCCTACAATGAGCAGTTCTTC.

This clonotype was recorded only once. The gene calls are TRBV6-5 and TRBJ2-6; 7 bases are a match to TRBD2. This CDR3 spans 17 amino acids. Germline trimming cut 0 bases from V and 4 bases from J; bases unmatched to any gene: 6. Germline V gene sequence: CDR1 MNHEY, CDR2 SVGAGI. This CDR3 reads CASSYSAGATGANVLTF. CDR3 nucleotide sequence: TGTGCCAGCAGTTACTCGGCGGGAGCAACCGGGGCCAACGTCCTGACTTTC.

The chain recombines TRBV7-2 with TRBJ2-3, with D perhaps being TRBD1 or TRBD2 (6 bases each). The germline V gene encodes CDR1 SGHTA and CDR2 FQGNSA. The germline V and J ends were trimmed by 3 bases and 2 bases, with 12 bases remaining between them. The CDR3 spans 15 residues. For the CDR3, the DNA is TGTGCCAGCAGCTTCGGGGGCCTAGCCACAGATACGCAGTATTTT. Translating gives CASSFGGLATDTQYF.

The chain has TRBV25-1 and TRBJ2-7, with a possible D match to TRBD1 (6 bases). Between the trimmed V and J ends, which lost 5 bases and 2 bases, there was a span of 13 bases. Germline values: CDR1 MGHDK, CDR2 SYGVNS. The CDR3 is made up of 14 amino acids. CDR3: CASSPEAGAYEQYF. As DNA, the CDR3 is TGTGCCAGCAGTCCCGAAGCAGGGGCCTACGAGCAGTACTTC.

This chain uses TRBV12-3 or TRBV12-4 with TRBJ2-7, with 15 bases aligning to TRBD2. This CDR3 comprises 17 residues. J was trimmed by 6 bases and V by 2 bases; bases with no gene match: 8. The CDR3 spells CASSLKGLAGGVLEQYF. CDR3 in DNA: TGTGCCAGCAGTTTAAAGGGACTAGCGGGAGGTGTGCTCGAGCAGTACTTC.

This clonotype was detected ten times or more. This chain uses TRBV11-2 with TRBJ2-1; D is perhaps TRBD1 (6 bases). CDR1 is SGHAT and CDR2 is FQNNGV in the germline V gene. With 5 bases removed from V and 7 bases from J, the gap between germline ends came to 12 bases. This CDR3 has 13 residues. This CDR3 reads CASSTQGLNEQFF. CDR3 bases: TGTGCCAGCAGCACCCAGGGGCTGAATGAGCAGTTCTTC.

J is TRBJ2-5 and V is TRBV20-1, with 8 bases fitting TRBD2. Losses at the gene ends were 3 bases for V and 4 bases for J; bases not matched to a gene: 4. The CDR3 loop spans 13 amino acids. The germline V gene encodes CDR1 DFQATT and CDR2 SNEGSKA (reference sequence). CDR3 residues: CSASGGAPETQYF. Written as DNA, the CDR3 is TGCAGTGCTAGCGGGGGGGCCCCAGAGACCCAGTACTTC.